Listed below are T cell receptor beta chains from one sample, sequenced in a study of control samples from healthy donors and cancer patients. Clones were read by immunoSEQ multiplex PCR, and TCRdb kept only the in-frame ones, dropping some. The sample lists some 78,000 clones, around nine tenths seen once, with approximately 7.6% in the top ten. Sequences were obtained from blood. The receptor set was obtained from a woman aged 55-69 years in good health. CDR3s include the opening cysteine and the closing phenylalanine or tryptophan. D genes are given only for firm matches. Size tells how often a clone was seen (once, few, many) or the class of an expanded clone, and some rows leave it out.

D gene: .
J gene: TRBJ1-1
clone size: .
V gene: TRBV3-1/TRBV3-2
CDR3 DNA: TGTGCCAGCAGCCAAGAGGTTTTGGTTCCCGAAGCTTTCTTT
CDR3 protein: CASSQEVLVPEAFF

D gene: TRBD1
J gene: TRBJ1-5
clone size: .
V gene: TRBV19
CDR3 DNA: TGTGCCAGTAGTATGACAGGGGCCGGGCGCAATCAGCCCCAGCATTTT
CDR3 protein: CASSMTGAGRNQPQHF

D gene: TRBD1
J gene: TRBJ2-7
clone size: many
V gene: TRBV18
CDR3 DNA: TGTGCCAGCTCACCTTCCGGGACAGGTATTTACGAGCAGTACTTC
CDR3 protein: CASSPSGTGIYEQYF

D gene: TRBD2
J gene: TRBJ2-7
clone size: .
V gene: TRBV7-7
CDR3 DNA: TGTGCCAGCAGCCCCGGGACTAGCGGGAGTGGGGTGCAGTACTTC
CDR3 protein: CASSPGTSGSGVQYF

D gene: TRBD1
J gene: TRBJ2-5
clone size: .
V gene: TRBV6-5
CDR3 DNA: TGTGCCAGCAGTAGAGGTGGGACAGATCAAGAGACCCAGTACTTC
CDR3 protein: CASSRGGTDQETQYF

D gene: .
J gene: TRBJ2-5
clone size: once
V gene: TRBV27
CDR3 DNA: TGTGCCAGCAGTCCAAAGGGGGGTGACGAGACCCAGTACTTC
CDR3 protein: CASSPKGGDETQYF

D gene: .
J gene: TRBJ2-7
clone size: .
V gene: TRBV10-3
CDR3 DNA: TGTGCCATCAGTGAGGGGGACGGGGACACCTACGAGCAGTACTTC
CDR3 protein: CAISEGDGDTYEQYF

D gene: .
J gene: TRBJ1-1
clone size: .
V gene: TRBV29-1
CDR3 DNA: TGCAGCGTTTCCAAACAGTATCAGAACACTGAAGCTTTCTTT
CDR3 protein: CSVSKQYQNTEAFF

D gene: .
J gene: TRBJ1-1
clone size: .
V gene: TRBV7-2
CDR3 DNA: TGTGCCAGCAGCTTAGACGGCAGAGTGAACACTGAAGCTTTCTTT
CDR3 protein: CASSLDGRVNTEAFF

D gene: .
J gene: TRBJ2-7
clone size: .
V gene: TRBV7-7
CDR3 DNA: TGTGCTAGCAGCCCCTCTGGGGTGTCCTACGAGCAGTACTTC
CDR3 protein: CASSPSGVSYEQYF

D gene: .
J gene: TRBJ2-1
clone size: once
V gene: TRBV28
CDR3 DNA: TGTGCCAGTGGTGGGAGAACCAATGAGCAGTTCTTC
CDR3 protein: CASGGRTNEQFF

D gene: .
J gene: TRBJ1-5
clone size: .
V gene: TRBV28
CDR3 DNA: TGTGCCAGCAGTTTACCGCCACGTAGCAATCAGCCCCAGCATTTT
CDR3 protein: CASSLPPRSNQPQHF

D gene: .
J gene: TRBJ1-6
clone size: .
V gene: TRBV9
CDR3 DNA: TGTGCCAGCAGCGTAGGCTCCCACAATAATTCACCCCTCCACTTT
CDR3 protein: CASSVGSHNNSPLHF

D gene: .
J gene: TRBJ1-2
clone size: .
V gene: TRBV12-3/TRBV12-4
CDR3 DNA: TGTGCCAGCAGTCTCGGAATCGATGGCTACACCTTC
CDR3 protein: CASSLGIDGYTF

D gene: TRBD1
J gene: TRBJ1-5
clone size: .
V gene: TRBV19
CDR3 DNA: TGTGCCAGTAGTATCTCTCTAGGACAGGTCAATCAGCCCCAGCATTTT
CDR3 protein: CASSISLGQVNQPQHF

D gene: TRBD1
J gene: TRBJ1-1
clone size: .
V gene: TRBV3-1/TRBV3-2
CDR3 DNA: TGTGCCAGCAGCCGCAGGGGGGGGAACACTGAAGCTTTCTTT
CDR3 protein: CASSRRGGNTEAFF

D gene: TRBD1
J gene: TRBJ1-1
clone size: .
V gene: TRBV18
CDR3 DNA: TGTGCCAGCTCACCACAGGGACAGACGCAGGCTTTCTTT
CDR3 protein: CASSPQGQTQAFF

D gene: .
J gene: TRBJ2-3
clone size: .
V gene: TRBV7-2
CDR3 DNA: TGTGCCAGCAGCTTAAACGCGGGGTCAGTTGGGGATACGCAGTATTTT
CDR3 protein: CASSLNAGSVGDTQYF

D gene: .
J gene: TRBJ1-5
clone size: .
V gene: TRBV28
CDR3 DNA: TGTGCCAGCAGTTTCCGCTCGCGAGGGTATAGCAATCAGCCCCAGCATTTT
CDR3 protein: CASSFRSRGYSNQPQHF

D gene: .
J gene: TRBJ2-5
clone size: .
V gene: TRBV18
CDR3 DNA: TGTGCCAGCTCTGTCCTACCGCAAGAGACCCAGTACTTC
CDR3 protein: CASSVLPQETQYF

D gene: TRBD1
J gene: TRBJ1-2
clone size: .
V gene: TRBV9
CDR3 DNA: TGTGCCAGCAGCCCGCGCGGGACAGGGGGCTATGGCTACACCTTC
CDR3 protein: CASSPRGTGGYGYTF

D gene: TRBD1
J gene: TRBJ1-3
clone size: .
V gene: TRBV10-3
CDR3 DNA: TGTGCCATCAGTGGAAGGTGGGGACAGAACATCTCTGGAAACACCATATATTTT
CDR3 protein: CAISGRWGQNISGNTIYF

D gene: .
J gene: TRBJ2-5
clone size: .
V gene: TRBV5-4
CDR3 DNA: TGTGCCAGCAGCTTTCTCTCGGGAGCGACCCAGTACTTC
CDR3 protein: CASSFLSGATQYF

D gene: .
J gene: TRBJ1-2
clone size: .
V gene: TRBV9
CDR3 DNA: TGTGCCAGCAGCGTAGACCAGGGAAGGGGCGGCTACACCTTC
CDR3 protein: CASSVDQGRGGYTF

D gene: .
J gene: TRBJ2-1
clone size: .
V gene: TRBV11-3
CDR3 DNA: TGTGCCAGCAGCCCCCAGTCGGGGGCCTGGAATGAGCAGTTCTTC
CDR3 protein: CASSPQSGAWNEQFF

D gene: .
J gene: TRBJ1-2
clone size: .
V gene: TRBV27
CDR3 DNA: TGTGCCAGCAGTTCCCTTGAGGGGGTCTATGGCTACACCTTC
CDR3 protein: CASSSLEGVYGYTF

D gene: .
J gene: TRBJ2-1
clone size: .
V gene: TRBV7-2
CDR3 DNA: TGTGCCAGCAGCGCATGGGGGGACCACAATGAGCAGTTCTTC
CDR3 protein: CASSAWGDHNEQFF

D gene: TRBD1
J gene: TRBJ1-2
clone size: .
V gene: TRBV19
CDR3 DNA: TGTGCCAGTTTAAAAGAGAGGACAGGGGTTGGTGGCTACACCTTC
CDR3 protein: CASLKERTGVGGYTF

D gene: TRBD1
J gene: TRBJ2-7
clone size: .
V gene: TRBV6-5
CDR3 DNA: TGTGCCTCGTCAGGGGGATACGAGCAGTACTTC
CDR3 protein: CASSGGYEQYF

D gene: .
J gene: TRBJ2-2
clone size: medium-sized
V gene: TRBV14
CDR3 DNA: TGTGCCAGCAGCCAAGAGCGAGGGTTTACCGGGGAGCTGTTTTTT
CDR3 protein: CASSQERGFTGELFF

D gene: TRBD1
J gene: TRBJ2-2
clone size: .
V gene: TRBV11-1
CDR3 DNA: TGTGCCAGCAGCTTATTACAGGGGGCCGGGGAGCTGTTTTTT
CDR3 protein: CASSLLQGAGELFF

D gene: .
J gene: TRBJ1-4
clone size: .
V gene: TRBV7-2
CDR3 DNA: TGTGCCAGCAGCCTGGGACCTCCGGAAAAACTGTTTTTT
CDR3 protein: CASSLGPPEKLFF

D gene: .
J gene: TRBJ1-5
clone size: .
V gene: TRBV28
CDR3 DNA: TGTGCCAGCAGCACAGGCAATCAGCCCCAGCATTTT
CDR3 protein: CASSTGNQPQHF

D gene: .
J gene: TRBJ1-1
clone size: .
V gene: TRBV5-1
CDR3 DNA: TGCGCCAGCAGCGTAAACAGGGAGGGGAACACTGAAGCTTTCTTT
CDR3 protein: CASSVNREGNTEAFF

D gene: TRBD2
J gene: TRBJ2-3
clone size: .
V gene: TRBV4-2
CDR3 DNA: TGTGCCAGCAGCCAAGAATGGACTAGCGGACCCAGGGCGCAGTATTTT
CDR3 protein: CASSQEWTSGPRAQYF

D gene: TRBD2
J gene: TRBJ2-3
clone size: .
V gene: TRBV12-5
CDR3 DNA: TGTGCTAGTGGTTTGGGGCTAGCGGGGTACACAGATACGCAGTATTTT
CDR3 protein: CASGLGLAGYTDTQYF

D gene: .
J gene: TRBJ2-7
clone size: .
V gene: TRBV7-2
CDR3 DNA: TGTGCCAGCAGCAGTGGGATCAGGGGCGCGTACGAGCAGTACTTC
CDR3 protein: CASSSGIRGAYEQYF

D gene: .
J gene: TRBJ1-4
clone size: .
V gene: TRBV6-5
CDR3 DNA: TGTGCCAGCATAGGGGGGCTCGGTGAAAAACTGTTTTTT
CDR3 protein: CASIGGLGEKLFF

D gene: .
J gene: TRBJ1-1
clone size: .
V gene: TRBV6-6
CDR3 DNA: TGTGCCAGCAGTTACTCGGGGGCAGAAAAAGCTTTCTTT
CDR3 protein: CASSYSGAEKAFF

D gene: TRBD2
J gene: TRBJ2-1
clone size: .
V gene: TRBV11-3
CDR3 DNA: TGTGCCAGCAGCTCAACCCCCGGGACTAGCGGGAGTTTCCACAATGAGCAGTTCTTC
CDR3 protein: CASSSTPGTSGSFHNEQFF

D gene: .
J gene: TRBJ2-7
clone size: .
V gene: TRBV6-5
CDR3 DNA: TGTGCCAGCAGTTACTCGAACGAGCAGTACTTC
CDR3 protein: CASSYSNEQYF

D gene: TRBD2
J gene: TRBJ2-3
clone size: .
V gene: TRBV4-1
CDR3 DNA: TGCGCCAGCAGCCCACCACGTGGGGGGCGGGGGGTTAGGGATACGCAGTATTTT
CDR3 protein: CASSPPRGGRGVRDTQYF

D gene: .
J gene: TRBJ2-7
clone size: .
V gene: TRBV7-9
CDR3 DNA: TGTGCCAGCAGCTGGGGGTCTTCCTACGAGCAGTACTTC
CDR3 protein: CASSWGSSYEQYF

D gene: .
J gene: TRBJ1-1
clone size: once
V gene: TRBV30
CDR3 DNA: TGTGCCTGGAGTTCCATTCCCCTGGACGGGAGTCTGGCTGAAGCTTTCTTT
CDR3 protein: CAWSSIPLDGSLAEAFF

D gene: .
J gene: TRBJ1-1
clone size: .
V gene: TRBV5-1
CDR3 DNA: TGCGCCAGCAGCTTGGCCGGGTACACTGAAGCTTTCTTT
CDR3 protein: CASSLAGYTEAFF

D gene: .
J gene: TRBJ1-5
clone size: .
V gene: TRBV6-4
CDR3 DNA: TGTGCCAGCAGTGAAAGTGCCGGTCAGCCCCAGCATTTT
CDR3 protein: CASSESAGQPQHF

D gene: .
J gene: TRBJ2-3
clone size: .
V gene: TRBV9
CDR3 DNA: TGTGCCAGCACCTCGGGAGCCGGGGGCGCAGATACGCAGTATTTT
CDR3 protein: CASTSGAGGADTQYF

D gene: TRBD2
J gene: TRBJ2-1
clone size: .
V gene: TRBV24-1
CDR3 DNA: TGTGCCACCAGTGATTTTCAGTCGAGCGGGAGGGCCAATGAGCAGTTCTTC
CDR3 protein: CATSDFQSSGRANEQFF

D gene: TRBD1
J gene: TRBJ2-2
clone size: .
V gene: TRBV6-1
CDR3 DNA: TGTGCCAGCAGTGGGGGACAGGGGGCGCGTACCGGGGAGCTGTTTTTT
CDR3 protein: CASSGGQGARTGELFF

D gene: TRBD1
J gene: TRBJ1-4
clone size: .
V gene: TRBV5-1
CDR3 DNA: TGCGCCAGCAGGGGGACAGGGGCAACTAATGAAAAACTGTTTTTT
CDR3 protein: CASRGTGATNEKLFF